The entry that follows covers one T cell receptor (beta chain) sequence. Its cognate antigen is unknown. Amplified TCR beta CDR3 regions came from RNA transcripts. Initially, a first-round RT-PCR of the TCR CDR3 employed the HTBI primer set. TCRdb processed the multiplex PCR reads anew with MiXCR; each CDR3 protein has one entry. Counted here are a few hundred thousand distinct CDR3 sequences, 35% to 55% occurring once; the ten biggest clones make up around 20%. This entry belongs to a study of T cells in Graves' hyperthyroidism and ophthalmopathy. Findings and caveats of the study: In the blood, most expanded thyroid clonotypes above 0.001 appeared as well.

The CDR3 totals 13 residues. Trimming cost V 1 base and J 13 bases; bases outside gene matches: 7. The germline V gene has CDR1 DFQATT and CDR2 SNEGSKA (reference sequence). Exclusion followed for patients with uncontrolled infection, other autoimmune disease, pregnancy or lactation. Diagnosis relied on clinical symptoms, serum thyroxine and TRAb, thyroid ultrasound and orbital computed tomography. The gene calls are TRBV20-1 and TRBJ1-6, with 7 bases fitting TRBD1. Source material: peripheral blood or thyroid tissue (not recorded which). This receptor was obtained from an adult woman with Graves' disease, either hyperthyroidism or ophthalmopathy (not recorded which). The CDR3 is CSARAGQTLPLHF. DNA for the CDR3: TGCAGTGCTAGAGCGGGACAGACACTCCCCCTCCACTTT.